The T cell receptor beta chain described here comes from a study of molecular identifiers for immune sequencing clone quantification. Study-wide results and caveats: Over 97% of effector molecules, but under 1% in naive cells, were held by clones with more than 20 RNA copies. Spiked TCR RNA from one Jurkat cell reportedly showed up when mixed among one million naive cells.

In its sample, this clonotype was seen many times. The target antigen is unknown. TCRdb re-called the PCR reads with MiXCR, one entry per CDR3 protein. The data hold around 82,000 distinct CDR3 sequences, with around 17% observed a single time. Germline CDR1 reads MGHRA; CDR2 reads YSYEKL. The CDR3 extends over 14 amino acids. The V gene lost 0 bases and the J gene lost 5 bases, with 10 bases spanning the gap. Naive CD8 T cells underwent sorting with the CD8+CD4-CCR7+CD45RA+ definition. This clonotype was sampled from a human donor in good health. Some libraries in this study had Jurkat cell RNA spiked in. Sequenced sample: naive CD8+ T cells from blood, with Jurkat cell RNA spiked in. The subset was: FACS-sorted CD8+CD4-CCR7+CD45RA+ naive T cells. The chain carries TRBV4-1 and TRBJ1-1; D not certain. In DNA, the CDR3 is TGCGCCAGCAGCCAAGACTTAGTATTAACTGAAGCTTTCTTT. This encodes CASSQDLVLTEAFF.